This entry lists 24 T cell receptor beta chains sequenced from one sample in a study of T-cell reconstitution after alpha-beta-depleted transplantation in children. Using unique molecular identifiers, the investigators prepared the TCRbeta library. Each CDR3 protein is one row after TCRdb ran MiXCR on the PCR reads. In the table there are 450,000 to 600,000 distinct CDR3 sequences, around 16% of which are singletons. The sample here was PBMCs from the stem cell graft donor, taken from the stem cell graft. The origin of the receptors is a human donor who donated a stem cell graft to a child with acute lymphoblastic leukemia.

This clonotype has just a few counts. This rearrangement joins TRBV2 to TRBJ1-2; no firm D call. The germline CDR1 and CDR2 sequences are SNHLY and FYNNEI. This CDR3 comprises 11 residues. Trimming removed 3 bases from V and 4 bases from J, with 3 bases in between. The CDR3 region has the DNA TGTGCCAGCAGTGAGGCCTATGGCTACACCTTC. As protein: CASSEAYGYTF.

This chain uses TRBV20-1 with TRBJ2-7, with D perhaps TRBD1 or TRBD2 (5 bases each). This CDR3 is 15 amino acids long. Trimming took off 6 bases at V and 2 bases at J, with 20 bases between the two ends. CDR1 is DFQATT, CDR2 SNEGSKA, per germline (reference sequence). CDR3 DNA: TGCAGTGCCACTCCTACGGGACCCGCTACCTACGAGCAGTACTTC. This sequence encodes CSATPTGPATYEQYF.

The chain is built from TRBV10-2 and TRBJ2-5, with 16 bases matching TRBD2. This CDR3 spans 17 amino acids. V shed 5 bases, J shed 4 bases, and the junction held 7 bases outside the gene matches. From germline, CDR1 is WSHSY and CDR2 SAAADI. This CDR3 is CASSSGTSGRDGETQYF. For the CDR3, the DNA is TGCGCCAGCAGTTCCGGGACTAGCGGGAGGGACGGAGAGACCCAGTACTTC.

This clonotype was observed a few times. The CDR3 region has the DNA TGTGCCAGCAGTTTAGCGTGGACAGGGGGAAACACCATATATTTT. This encodes CASSLAWTGGNTIYF. J is TRBJ1-3 and V is TRBV12-3 or TRBV12-4; 8 nucleotides line up with TRBD1. This CDR3 has 15 amino acids. The V and J ends lost 0 bases and 4 bases, in that order; junction bases with no gene match: 2.

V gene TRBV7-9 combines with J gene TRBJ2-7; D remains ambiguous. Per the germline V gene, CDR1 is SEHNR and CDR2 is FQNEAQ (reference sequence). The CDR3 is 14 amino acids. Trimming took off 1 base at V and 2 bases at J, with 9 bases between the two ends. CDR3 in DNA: TGTGCCAGCAGCTTAGAAGAAACAACCTACGAGCAGTACTTC. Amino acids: CASSLEETTYEQYF.

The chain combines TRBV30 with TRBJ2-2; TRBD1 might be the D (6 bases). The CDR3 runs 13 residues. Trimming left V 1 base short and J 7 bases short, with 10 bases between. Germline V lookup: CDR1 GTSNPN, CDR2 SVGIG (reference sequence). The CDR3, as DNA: TGTGCCTGGAGTGGCCCAGGGGTCGGGGAGCTGTTTTTT. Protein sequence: CAWSGPGVGELFF.

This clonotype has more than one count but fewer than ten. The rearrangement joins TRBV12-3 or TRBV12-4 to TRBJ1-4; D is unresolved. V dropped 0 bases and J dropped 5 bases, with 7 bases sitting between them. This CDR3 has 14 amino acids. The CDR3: CASSLAETNEKLFF. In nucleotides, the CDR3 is TGTGCCAGCAGTTTAGCCGAGACCAATGAAAAACTGTTTTTT.

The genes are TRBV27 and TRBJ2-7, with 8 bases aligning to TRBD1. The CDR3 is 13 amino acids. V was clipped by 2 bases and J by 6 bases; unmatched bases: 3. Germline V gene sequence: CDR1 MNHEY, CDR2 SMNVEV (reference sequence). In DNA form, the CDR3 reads TGTGCCAGCAGTTTAGTGGACAGGGCCGAGCAGTACTTC. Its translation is CASSLVDRAEQYF.

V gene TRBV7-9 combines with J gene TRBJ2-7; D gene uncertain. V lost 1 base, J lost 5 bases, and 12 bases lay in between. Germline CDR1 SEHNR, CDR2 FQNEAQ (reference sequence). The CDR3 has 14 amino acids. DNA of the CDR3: TGTGCCAGCAGCTTAGAAATCAACATCCACGAGCAGTACTTC. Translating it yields CASSLEINIHEQYF.

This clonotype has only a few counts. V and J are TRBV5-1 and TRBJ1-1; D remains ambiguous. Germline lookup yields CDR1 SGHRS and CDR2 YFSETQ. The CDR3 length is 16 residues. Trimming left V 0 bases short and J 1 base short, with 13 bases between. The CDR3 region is CASSLARQAPNTEAFF. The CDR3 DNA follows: TGCGCCAGCAGCTTGGCCCGCCAGGCCCCGAACACTGAAGCTTTCTTT.

CDR3 coding DNA: TGTGCCAGCAGCTTAATGAGGGAGTGGGACACCGGGGAGCTGTTTTTT. It specifies CASSLMREWDTGELFF. The gene calls are TRBV7-9 and TRBJ2-2; tentatively, D is TRBD2 (5 bases). Per germline, CDR1 SEHNR and CDR2 FQNEAQ (reference sequence). The CDR3 consists of 16 residues. Trimming stripped 2 bases from V and 3 bases from J, with 13 bases between.

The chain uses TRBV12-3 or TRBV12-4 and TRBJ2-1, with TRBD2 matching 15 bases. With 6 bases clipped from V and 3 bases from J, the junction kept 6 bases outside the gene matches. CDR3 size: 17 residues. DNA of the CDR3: TGTGCCAGCAGACCGGGACTAGCGGGAGGCCTCTACAATGAGCAGTTCTTC. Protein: CASRPGLAGGLYNEQFF.

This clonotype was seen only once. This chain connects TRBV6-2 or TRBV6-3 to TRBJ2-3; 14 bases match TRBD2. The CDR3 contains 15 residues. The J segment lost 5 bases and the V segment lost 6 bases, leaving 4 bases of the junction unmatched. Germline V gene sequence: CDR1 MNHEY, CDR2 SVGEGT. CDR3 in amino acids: CASRDGTSGRDTQYF. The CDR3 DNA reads TGTGCCAGCAGAGATGGGACTAGCGGGAGAGATACGCAGTATTTT.

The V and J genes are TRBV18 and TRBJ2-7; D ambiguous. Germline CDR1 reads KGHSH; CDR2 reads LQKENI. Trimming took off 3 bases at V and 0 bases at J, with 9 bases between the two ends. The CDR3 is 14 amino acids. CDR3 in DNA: TGTGCCAGCTCACCCAACGCGGACTCCTACGAGCAGTACTTC. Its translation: CASSPNADSYEQYF.

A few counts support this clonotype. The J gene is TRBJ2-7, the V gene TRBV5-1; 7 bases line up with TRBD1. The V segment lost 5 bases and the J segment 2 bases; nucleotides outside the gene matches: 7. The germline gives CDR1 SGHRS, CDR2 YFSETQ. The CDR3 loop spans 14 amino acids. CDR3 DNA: TGCGCCAGCAGTTGGGGGACAGATACCTACGAGCAGTACTTC. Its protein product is CASSWGTDTYEQYF.

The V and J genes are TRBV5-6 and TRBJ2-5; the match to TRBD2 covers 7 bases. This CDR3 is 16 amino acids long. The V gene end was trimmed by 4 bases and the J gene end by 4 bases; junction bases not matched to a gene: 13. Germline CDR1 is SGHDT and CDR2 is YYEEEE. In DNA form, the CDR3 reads TGTGCCAGCAGCCTCTCGGCCCTAGCGGTAGGAGAGACCCAGTACTTC. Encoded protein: CASSLSALAVGETQYF.

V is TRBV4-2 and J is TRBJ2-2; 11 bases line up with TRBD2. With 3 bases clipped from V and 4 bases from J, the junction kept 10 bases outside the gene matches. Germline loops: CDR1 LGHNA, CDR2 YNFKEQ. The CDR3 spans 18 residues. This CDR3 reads CASSHATGLADSTGELFF. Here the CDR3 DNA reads TGTGCCAGCAGCCATGCGACGGGACTAGCGGACAGCACCGGGGAGCTGTTTTTT.

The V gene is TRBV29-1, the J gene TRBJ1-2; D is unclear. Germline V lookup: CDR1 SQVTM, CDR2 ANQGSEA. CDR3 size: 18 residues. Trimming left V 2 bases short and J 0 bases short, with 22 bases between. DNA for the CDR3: TGCAGCGTTGAATCCTGGTCTGGGGAACTGGAAGCTAACTATGGCTACACCTTC. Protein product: CSVESWSGELEANYGYTF.

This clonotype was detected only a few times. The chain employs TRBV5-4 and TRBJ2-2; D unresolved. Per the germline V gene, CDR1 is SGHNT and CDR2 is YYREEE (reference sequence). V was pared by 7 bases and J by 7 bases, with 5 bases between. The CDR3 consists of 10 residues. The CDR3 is CASGNGELFF. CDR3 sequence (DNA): TGTGCCAGCGGCAACGGGGAGCTGTTTTTT.

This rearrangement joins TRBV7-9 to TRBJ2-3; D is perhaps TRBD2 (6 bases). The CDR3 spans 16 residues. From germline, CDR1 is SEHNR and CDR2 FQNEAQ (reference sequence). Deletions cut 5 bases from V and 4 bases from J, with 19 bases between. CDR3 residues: CASSEELTRFPDTQYF. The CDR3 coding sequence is TGTGCCAGCAGCGAAGAATTGACTAGGTTTCCAGATACGCAGTATTTT. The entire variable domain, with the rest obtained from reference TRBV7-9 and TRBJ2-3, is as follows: DTGVSQNPRHKITKRGQNVTFRCDPISEHNRLYWYRQTLGQGPEFLTYFQNEAQLEKSRLLSDRFSAERPKGSFSTLEIQRTEQGDSAMYLCASSEELTRFPDTQYFGPGTRLTVL.

CDR3 bases: TGCAGTGCTAGAGATGGACAGATGATCCAAGAGACCCAGTACTTC. Its protein is CSARDGQMIQETQYF. V is TRBV20-1 and J is TRBJ2-5; the D gene is possibly TRBD1 (6 bases). The CDR3 runs 15 residues. From germline, CDR1 is DFQATT and CDR2 SNEGSKA (reference sequence). V was clipped by 0 bases and J by 1 base, with 12 bases between them.

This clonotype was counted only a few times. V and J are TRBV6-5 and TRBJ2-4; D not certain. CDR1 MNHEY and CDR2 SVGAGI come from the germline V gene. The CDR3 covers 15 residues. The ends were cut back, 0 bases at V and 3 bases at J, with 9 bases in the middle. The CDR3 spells CASSYSRGVKNIQYF. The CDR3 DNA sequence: TGTGCCAGCAGTTACTCGCGAGGAGTCAAAAACATTCAGTACTTC.

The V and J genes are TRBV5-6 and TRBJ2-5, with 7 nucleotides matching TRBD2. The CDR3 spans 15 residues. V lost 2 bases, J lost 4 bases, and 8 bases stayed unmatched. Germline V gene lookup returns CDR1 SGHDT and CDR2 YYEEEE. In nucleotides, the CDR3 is TGTGCCAGCAGCTTTCTGGCTAGCGGTCCAGAGACCCAGTACTTC. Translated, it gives CASSFLASGPETQYF.

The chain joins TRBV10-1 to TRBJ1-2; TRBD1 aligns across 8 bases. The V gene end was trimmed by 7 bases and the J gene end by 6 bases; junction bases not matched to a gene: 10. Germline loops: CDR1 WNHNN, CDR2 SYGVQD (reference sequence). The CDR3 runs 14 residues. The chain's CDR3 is CASIWTGKSHGYTF. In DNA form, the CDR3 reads TGCGCCAGCATTTGGACAGGGAAAAGCCATGGCTACACCTTC.